The present entry profiles one T cell receptor beta chain with its context. Repertoires were generated with immunoSEQ multiplex PCR, while TCRdb's copy carries only in-frame clones and drops some. The data contain 40,000 or so clones, 65% to 90% of them seen just once; the ten biggest clones take up 6% to 7%. The time point is: pretreatment peripheral blood. The sample belongs to a study of PD-L1 blockade in urothelial cancer. Study information: Analyses were performed on blood at 3 weeks after treatment start (the second dose) and at 6 weeks. Blood samples had a median of approximately 150,000 T cells, just under 85,000 unique TCRs, and clonality 0.080.

Germline CDR1 reads MNHEY; CDR2 reads SMNVEV (reference sequence). Trimming removed 4 bases from V and 7 bases from J; junction bases left unmatched: 5. This CDR3 spans 14 amino acids. The receptor was derived from a man in his sixties with urothelial cancer. The rearrangement links TRBV27 to TRBJ2-1; TRBD1 matches at 9 bases. Here the sequenced sample was PBMCs, taken around atezolizumab (anti-PD-L1) treatment. The CDR3 bases are TGTGCCAGCAGTTGGGGGACAGGGCTGAATGAGCAGTTCTTC. This codes for CASSWGTGLNEQFF.